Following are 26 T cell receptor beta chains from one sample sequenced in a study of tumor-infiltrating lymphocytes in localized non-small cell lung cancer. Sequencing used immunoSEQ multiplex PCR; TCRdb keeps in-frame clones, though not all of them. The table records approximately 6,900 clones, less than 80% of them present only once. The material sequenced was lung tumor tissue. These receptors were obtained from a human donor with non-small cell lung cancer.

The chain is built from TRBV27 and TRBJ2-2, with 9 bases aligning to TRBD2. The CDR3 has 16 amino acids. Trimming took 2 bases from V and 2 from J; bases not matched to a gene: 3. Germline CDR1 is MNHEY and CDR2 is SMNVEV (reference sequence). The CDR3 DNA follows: TGTGCCAGCAGTTTACCTAGCGGGACCAACACCGGGGAGCTGTTTTTT. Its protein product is CASSLPSGTNTGELFF.

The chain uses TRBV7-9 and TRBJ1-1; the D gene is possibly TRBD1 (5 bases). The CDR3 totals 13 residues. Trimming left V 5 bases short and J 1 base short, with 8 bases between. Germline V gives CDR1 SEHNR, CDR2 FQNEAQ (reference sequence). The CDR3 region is CASSPGQNTEAFF. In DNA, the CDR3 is TGTGCCAGCAGCCCTGGACAGAACACTGAAGCTTTCTTT.

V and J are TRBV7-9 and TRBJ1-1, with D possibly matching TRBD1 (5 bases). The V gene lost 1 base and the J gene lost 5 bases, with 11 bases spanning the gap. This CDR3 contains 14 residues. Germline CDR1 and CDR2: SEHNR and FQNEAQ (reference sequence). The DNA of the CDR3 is TGTGCCAGCAGCTTAGGGGCAGGGAGAACTGAAGCTTTCTTT. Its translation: CASSLGAGRTEAFF.

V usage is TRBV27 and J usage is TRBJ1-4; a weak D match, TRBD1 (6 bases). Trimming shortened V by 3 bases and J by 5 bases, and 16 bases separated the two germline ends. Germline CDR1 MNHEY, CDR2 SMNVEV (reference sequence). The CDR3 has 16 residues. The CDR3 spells CASSFRGRGVNEKLFF. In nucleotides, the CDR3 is TGTGCCAGCAGTTTCCGGGGGCGAGGGGTAAATGAAAAACTGTTTTTT.

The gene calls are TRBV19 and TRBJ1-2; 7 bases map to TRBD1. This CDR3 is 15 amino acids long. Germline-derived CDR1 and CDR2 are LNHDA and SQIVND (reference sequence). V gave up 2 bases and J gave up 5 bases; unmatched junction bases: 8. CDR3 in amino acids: CASSITPGRGYGYTF. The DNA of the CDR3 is TGTGCCAGTAGTATAACCCCGGGCAGGGGGTATGGCTACACCTTC.

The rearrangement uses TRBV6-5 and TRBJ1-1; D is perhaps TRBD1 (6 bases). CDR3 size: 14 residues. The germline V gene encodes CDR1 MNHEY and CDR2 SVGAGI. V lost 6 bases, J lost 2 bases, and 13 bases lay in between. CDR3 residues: CASSLLGGNTEAFF. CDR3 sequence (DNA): TGTGCCAGCAGCCTTCTAGGGGGTAACACTGAAGCTTTCTTT.

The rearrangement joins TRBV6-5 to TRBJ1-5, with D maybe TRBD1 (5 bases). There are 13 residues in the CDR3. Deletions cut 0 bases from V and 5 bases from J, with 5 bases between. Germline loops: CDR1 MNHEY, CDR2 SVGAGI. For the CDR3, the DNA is TGTGCCAGCAGTTACTCGGGGGATCAGCCCCAGCATTTT. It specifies CASSYSGDQPQHF.

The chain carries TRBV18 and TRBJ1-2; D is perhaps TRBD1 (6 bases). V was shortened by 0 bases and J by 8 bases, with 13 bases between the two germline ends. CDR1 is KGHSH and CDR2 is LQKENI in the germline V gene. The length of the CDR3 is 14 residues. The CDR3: CASSPPTGAGGYTF. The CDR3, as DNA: TGTGCCAGCTCACCACCTACGGGGGCTGGCGGCTACACCTTC. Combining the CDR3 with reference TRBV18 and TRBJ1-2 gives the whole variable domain NAGVMQNPRHLVRRRGQEARLRCSPMKGHSHVYWYRQLPEEGLKFMVYLQKENIIDESGMPKERFSAEFPKEGPSILRIQQVVRGDSAAYFCASSPPTGAGGYTFGSGTRLTVV.

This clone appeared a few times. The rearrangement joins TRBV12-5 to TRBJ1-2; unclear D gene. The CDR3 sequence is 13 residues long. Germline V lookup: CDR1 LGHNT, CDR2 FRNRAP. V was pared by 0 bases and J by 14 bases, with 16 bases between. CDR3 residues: CASGLVLWMGITF. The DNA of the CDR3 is TGTGCTAGTGGTTTGGTACTCTGGATGGGTATTACCTTC.

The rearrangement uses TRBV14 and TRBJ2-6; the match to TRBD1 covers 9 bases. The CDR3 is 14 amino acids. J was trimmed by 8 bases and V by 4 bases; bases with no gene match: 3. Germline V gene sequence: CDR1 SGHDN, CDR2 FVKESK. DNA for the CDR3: TGTGCCAGCAGCCTACAGGGGGCGACCAACGTCCTGACTTTC. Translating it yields CASSLQGATNVLTF.

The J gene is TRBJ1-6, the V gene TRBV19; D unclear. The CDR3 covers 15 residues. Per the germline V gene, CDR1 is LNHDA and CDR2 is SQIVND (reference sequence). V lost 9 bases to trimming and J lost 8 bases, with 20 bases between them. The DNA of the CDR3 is TGTGCCAGCTCATGGGCCGGAGGGTCGGATTCACCCCTCCACTTT. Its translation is CASSWAGGSDSPLHF.

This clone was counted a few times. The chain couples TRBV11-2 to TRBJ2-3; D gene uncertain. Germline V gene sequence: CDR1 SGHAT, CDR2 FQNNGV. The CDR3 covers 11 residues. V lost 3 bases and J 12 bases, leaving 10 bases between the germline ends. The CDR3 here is CASSLGLYQYF. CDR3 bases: TGTGCCAGCAGCTTGGGCCTTTACCAGTATTTT.

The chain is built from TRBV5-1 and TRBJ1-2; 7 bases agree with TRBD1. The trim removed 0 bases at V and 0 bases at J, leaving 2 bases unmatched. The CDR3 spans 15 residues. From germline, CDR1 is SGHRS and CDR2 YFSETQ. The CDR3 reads CASSLGGTANYGYTF. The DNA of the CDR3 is TGCGCCAGCAGCTTGGGAGGGACAGCTAACTATGGCTACACCTTC.

This CDR3 is CASSTNRGGSEKLFF. CDR3 nucleotides: TGTGCCAGCAGCACCAACAGGGGGGGAAGTGAAAAACTGTTTTTT. The chain links TRBV5-6 to TRBJ1-4; 8 bases map to TRBD1. CDR3 length equals 15 residues. V trimming: 4 bases; J trimming: 7 bases; junction bases outside the gene matches: 9. Germline V CDR1 and CDR2: SGHDT, YYEEEE.

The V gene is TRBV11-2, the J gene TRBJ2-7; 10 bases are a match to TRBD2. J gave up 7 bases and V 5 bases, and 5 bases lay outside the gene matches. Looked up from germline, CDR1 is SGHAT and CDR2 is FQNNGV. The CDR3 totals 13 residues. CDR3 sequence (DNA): TGTGCCAGCAGCACCGTACTAGCGGGGGAGCAGTACTTC. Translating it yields CASSTVLAGEQYF.

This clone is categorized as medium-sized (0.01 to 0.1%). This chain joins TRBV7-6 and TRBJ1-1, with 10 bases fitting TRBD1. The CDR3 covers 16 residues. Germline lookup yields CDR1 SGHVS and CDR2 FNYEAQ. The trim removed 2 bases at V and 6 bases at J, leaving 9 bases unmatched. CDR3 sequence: CASSLSRDRGFAEAFF. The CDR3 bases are TGTGCCAGCAGCTTATCTCGGGACAGGGGTTTTGCTGAAGCTTTCTTT.

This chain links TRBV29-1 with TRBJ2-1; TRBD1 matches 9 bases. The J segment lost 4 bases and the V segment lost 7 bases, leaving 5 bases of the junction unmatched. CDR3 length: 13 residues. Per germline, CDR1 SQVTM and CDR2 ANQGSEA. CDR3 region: CSAPGQGYNEQFF. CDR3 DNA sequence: TGCAGCGCCCCGGGACAGGGTTACAATGAGCAGTTCTTC.

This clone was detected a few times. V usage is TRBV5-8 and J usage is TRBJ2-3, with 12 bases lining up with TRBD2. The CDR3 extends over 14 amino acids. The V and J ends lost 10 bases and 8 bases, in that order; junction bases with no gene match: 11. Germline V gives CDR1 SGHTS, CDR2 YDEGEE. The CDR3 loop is CASYPSGGAVTQYF. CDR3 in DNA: TGTGCCTCCTACCCTAGCGGGGGGGCCGTTACGCAGTATTTT. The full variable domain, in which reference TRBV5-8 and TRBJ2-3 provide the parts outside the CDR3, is EAGVTQSPTHLIKTRGQQATLRCSPISGHTSVYWYQQALGLGLQFLLWYDEGEERNRGNFPPRFSGRQFPNYSSELNVNALELEDSALYLCASYPSGGAVTQYFGPGTRLTVL.

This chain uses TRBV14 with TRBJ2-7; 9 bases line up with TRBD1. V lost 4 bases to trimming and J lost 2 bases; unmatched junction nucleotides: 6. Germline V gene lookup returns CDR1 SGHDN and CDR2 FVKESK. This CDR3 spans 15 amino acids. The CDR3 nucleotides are TGTGCCAGCAGCCCGAGCGGGACAGGGACCTACGAGCAGTACTTC. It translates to CASSPSGTGTYEQYF.

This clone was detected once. This CDR3 reads CASSTNRTGQGDNEQFF. The CDR3 DNA reads as TGTGCCAGCAGCACAAACAGGACGGGACAGGGTGACAATGAGCAGTTCTTC. The chain uses TRBV21-1 and TRBJ2-1; TRBD1, the D gene given by the table, was not confirmed from the DNA. TRBV21-1 is reported as a pseudogene. The CDR3 runs 17 residues.

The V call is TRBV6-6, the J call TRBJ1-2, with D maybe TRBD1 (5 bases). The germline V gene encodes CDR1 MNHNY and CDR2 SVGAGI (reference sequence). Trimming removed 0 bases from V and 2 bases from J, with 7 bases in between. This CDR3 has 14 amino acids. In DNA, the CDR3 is TGTGCCAGCAGTTACTCACGGGGGAACTATGGCTACACCTTC. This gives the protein CASSYSRGNYGYTF.

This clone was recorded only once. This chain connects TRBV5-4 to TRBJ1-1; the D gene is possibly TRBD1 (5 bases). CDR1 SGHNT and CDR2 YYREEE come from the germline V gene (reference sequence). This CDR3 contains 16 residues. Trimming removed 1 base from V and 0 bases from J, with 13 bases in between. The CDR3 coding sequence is TGTGCCAGCAGCTTGTTACCGCCGGGACTGAACACTGAAGCTTTCTTT. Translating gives CASSLLPPGLNTEAFF. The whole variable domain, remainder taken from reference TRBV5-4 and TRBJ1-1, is ETGVTQSPTHLIKTRGQQVTLRCSSQSGHNTVSWYQQALGQGPQFIFQYYREEENGRGNFPPRFSGLQFPNYSSELNVNALELDDSALYLCASSLLPPGLNTEAFFGQGTRLTVV.

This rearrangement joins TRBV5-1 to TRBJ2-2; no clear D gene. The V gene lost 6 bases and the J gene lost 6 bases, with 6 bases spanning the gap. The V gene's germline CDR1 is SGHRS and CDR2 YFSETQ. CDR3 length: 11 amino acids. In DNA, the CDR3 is TGCGCCAGCAAGGACGCCGGGGAGCTGTTTTTT. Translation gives CASKDAGELFF.

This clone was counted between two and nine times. The CDR3 protein is CASSLGLLQTQYF. The CDR3 coding sequence is TGTGCCAGTAGCCTGGGTCTCCTACAGACCCAGTACTTC. The chain uses TRBV19 and TRBJ2-5; unclear D gene. Germline lookup yields CDR1 LNHDA and CDR2 SQIVND (reference sequence). The V end lost 6 bases, the J end lost 6 bases, and 14 bases lay between the germline ends. This CDR3 spans 13 amino acids.

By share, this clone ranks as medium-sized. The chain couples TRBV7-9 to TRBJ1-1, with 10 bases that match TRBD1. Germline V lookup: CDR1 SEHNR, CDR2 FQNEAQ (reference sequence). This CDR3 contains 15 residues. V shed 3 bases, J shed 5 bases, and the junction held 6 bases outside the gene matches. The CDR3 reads CASSLTGGTGTEAFF. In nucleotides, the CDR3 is TGTGCCAGCAGCTTGACAGGGGGCACTGGGACTGAAGCTTTCTTT.

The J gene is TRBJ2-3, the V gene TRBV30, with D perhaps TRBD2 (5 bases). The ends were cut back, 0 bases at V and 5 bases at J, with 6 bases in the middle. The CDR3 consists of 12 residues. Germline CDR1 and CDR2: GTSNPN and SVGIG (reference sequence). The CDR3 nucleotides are TGTGCCTGGAGTGTACGGGGAGATACGCAGTATTTT. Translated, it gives CAWSVRGDTQYF.